The 11 T cell receptor beta chains below all came from one sample that was sequenced in a study of cytomegalovirus exposure and HLA in healthy donors. Use of 60 Vbeta and 13 Jbeta primers characterized the PCR. Profiling relied on immunoSEQ multiplex PCR, and the TCRdb table lists in-frame clones only, not all of them. The table records 85,000 to 90,000 clones, approximately 70% of them present only once. Material: PBMCs. All receptors derive from a man under 40 in good health and CMV-seronegative.

This sequence joins TRBV4-3 and TRBJ1-1; TRBD1 might be the D (5 bases). Trimming took 0 bases from V and 3 from J, leaving 11 bases between them. The CDR3 runs 15 residues. From germline, CDR1 is LGHNA and CDR2 YSLEER. The CDR3 sequence: CASSQDPGGDTEAFF. For the CDR3, the DNA is TGCGCCAGCAGCCAAGACCCGGGAGGGGACACTGAAGCTTTCTTT.

The V call is TRBV5-1, the J call TRBJ2-3; a possible D gene is TRBD1 (6 bases). Per germline, CDR1 SGHRS and CDR2 YFSETQ. Deletions cut 3 bases from V and 2 bases from J, with 13 bases between. The CDR3 is 15 amino acids. The CDR3, as DNA: TGCGCCAGCAGCTGGCAGAGGGGGTCCACAGATACGCAGTATTTT. It translates to CASSWQRGSTDTQYF.

The V call is TRBV6-1, the J call TRBJ2-7; 11 bases match TRBD1. V lost 8 bases, J lost 5 bases, and 2 bases stayed unmatched. In germline, CDR1 is MNHNS, CDR2 SASEGT. CDR3 length: 12 amino acids. The CDR3 DNA is TGTGCCAGCCGGGACAGGGGGGACGAGCAGTACTTC. As protein: CASRDRGDEQYF.

The chain uses TRBV2 and TRBJ2-3; possible D gene TRBD2, 6 bases. Germline V CDR1 and CDR2: SNHLY, FYNNEI. V lost 4 bases to trimming and J lost 6 bases, with 14 bases between them. The CDR3 has 14 amino acids. The CDR3 here is CASSVGGGEDTQYF. In DNA form, the CDR3 reads TGTGCCAGCAGTGTGGGCGGAGGGGAGGATACGCAGTATTTT.

This clone was observed a handful of times. The chain joins TRBV5-1 to TRBJ2-6; TRBD1 is a possible D gene (5 bases). V lost 2 bases to trimming and J lost 2 bases, with 26 bases between them. Germline V gene lookup returns CDR1 SGHRS and CDR2 YFSETQ. The CDR3 is 21 amino acids. The CDR3 region has the DNA TGCGCCAGCAGCTTCCTACTGCAACCCCAGGGTGGAAGGACTGGGGCCAACGTCCTGACTTTC. Its translation is CASSFLLQPQGGRTGANVLTF.

The gene calls are TRBV6-1 and TRBJ1-5; D is ambiguous. The germline V gene encodes CDR1 MNHNS and CDR2 SASEGT. The CDR3 is made up of 14 amino acids. V lost 4 bases and J 0 bases, leaving 7 bases between the germline ends. The CDR3 region is CASSGAVSNQPQHF. The CDR3 coding sequence is TGTGCCAGCAGTGGTGCAGTTAGCAATCAGCCCCAGCATTTT.

V usage is TRBV19 and J usage is TRBJ2-2, with 9 bases fitting TRBD2. Germline CDR1 LNHDA, CDR2 SQIVND (reference sequence). The CDR3 sequence is 16 residues long. V was clipped by 1 base and J by 5 bases; unmatched bases: 5. CDR3 in amino acids: CASSIAAGGSTGELFF. The CDR3 DNA follows: TGTGCCAGTAGTATAGCTGCGGGAGGGAGTACCGGGGAGCTGTTTTTT.

The CDR3 bases are TGCGCCAGCAGCCAGACAGGGGGTCAGGCAGATACGCAGTATTTT. Protein product: CASSQTGGQADTQYF. The chain combines TRBV4-3 with TRBJ2-3, with 9 bases identical to TRBD1. The J segment lost 4 bases and the V segment lost 3 bases, leaving 5 bases of the junction unmatched. CDR1 is LGHNA and CDR2 is YSLEER in the germline V gene. The CDR3 runs 15 residues.

This sequence joins TRBV9 and TRBJ2-3, with D tentatively TRBD1 (6 bases). Germline lookup yields CDR1 SGDLS and CDR2 YYNGEE. V lost 0 bases to trimming and J lost 4 bases, with 9 bases between them. The CDR3 is made up of 14 amino acids. CDR3 in DNA: TGTGCCAGCAGCGTAGCCTCAGGGGCAGATACGCAGTATTTT. It codes for CASSVASGADTQYF.

V is TRBV30 and J is TRBJ2-6, with 8 bases aligning to TRBD1. The trim removed 5 bases at V and 1 base at J, leaving 4 bases unmatched. The CDR3 runs 15 residues. Germline V gene lookup returns CDR1 GTSNPN and CDR2 SVGIG (reference sequence). The CDR3 loop is CAWDRGSSGANVLTF. The CDR3 nucleotides are TGTGCCTGGGACAGGGGATCATCTGGGGCCAACGTCCTGACTTTC.

The chain employs TRBV4-3 and TRBJ2-2; 7 positions agree with TRBD2. Losses at the gene ends were 7 bases for V and 5 bases for J; bases not matched to a gene: 13. CDR1 is LGHNA, CDR2 YSLEER, per germline. The CDR3 has 16 residues. DNA of the CDR3: TGCGCCAGCACCGCTCATTCAGGGCGGGGGACCGGGGAGCTGTTTTTT. This translates into CASTAHSGRGTGELFF.